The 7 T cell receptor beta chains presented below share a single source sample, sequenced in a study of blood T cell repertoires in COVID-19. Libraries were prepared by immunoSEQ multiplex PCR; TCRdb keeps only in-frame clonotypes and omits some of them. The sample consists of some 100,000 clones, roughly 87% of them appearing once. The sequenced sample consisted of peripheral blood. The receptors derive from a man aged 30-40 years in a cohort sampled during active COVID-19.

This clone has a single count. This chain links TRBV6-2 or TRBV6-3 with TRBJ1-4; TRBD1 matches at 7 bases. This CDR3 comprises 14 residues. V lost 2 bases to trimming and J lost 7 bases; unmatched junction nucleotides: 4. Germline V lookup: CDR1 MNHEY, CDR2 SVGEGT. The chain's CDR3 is CASSYGGQSEKLFF. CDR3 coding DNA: TGTGCCAGCAGTTACGGGGGACAGTCTGAAAAACTGTTTTTT.

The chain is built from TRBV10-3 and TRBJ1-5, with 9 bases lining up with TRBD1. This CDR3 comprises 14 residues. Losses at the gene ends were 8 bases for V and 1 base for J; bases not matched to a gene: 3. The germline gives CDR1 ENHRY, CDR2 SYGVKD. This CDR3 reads CAIAGQGSNQPQHF. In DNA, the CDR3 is TGTGCCATCGCGGGACAGGGCAGCAATCAGCCCCAGCATTTT.

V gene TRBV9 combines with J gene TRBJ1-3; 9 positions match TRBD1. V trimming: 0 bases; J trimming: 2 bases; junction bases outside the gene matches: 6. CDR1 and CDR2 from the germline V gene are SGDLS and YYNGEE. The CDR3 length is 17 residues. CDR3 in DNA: TGTGCCAGCAGCGTAGGAGGGGACAGGGTAGCTGGAAACACCATATATTTT. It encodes CASSVGGDRVAGNTIYF.

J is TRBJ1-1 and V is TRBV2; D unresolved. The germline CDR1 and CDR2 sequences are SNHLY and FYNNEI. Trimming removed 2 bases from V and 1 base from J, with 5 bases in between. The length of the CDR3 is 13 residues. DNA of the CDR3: TGTGCCAGCAGTGAACAGCGGAACACTGAAGCTTTCTTT. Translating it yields CASSEQRNTEAFF.

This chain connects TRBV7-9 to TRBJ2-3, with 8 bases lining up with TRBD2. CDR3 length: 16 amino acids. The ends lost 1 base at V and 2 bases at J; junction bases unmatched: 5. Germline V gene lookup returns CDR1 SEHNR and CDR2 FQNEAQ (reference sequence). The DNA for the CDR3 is TGTGCCAGCAGCTTAGGAGCGGGGGAGTTCACAGATACGCAGTATTTT. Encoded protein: CASSLGAGEFTDTQYF.

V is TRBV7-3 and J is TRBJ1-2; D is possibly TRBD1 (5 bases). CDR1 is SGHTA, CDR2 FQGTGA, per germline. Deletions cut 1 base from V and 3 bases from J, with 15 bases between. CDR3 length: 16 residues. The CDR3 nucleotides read TGTGCCAGCAGCTTAAGGGGCGGGGAAGGTTACTATGGCTACACCTTC. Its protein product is CASSLRGGEGYYGYTF.

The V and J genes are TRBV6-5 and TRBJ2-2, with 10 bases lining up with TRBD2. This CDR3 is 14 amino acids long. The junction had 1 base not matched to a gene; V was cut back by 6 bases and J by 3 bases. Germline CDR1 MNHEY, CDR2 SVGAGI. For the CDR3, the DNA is TGTGCCAGCAGGGGACTAGCGCACACCGGGGAGCTGTTTTTT. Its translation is CASRGLAHTGELFF.